The sequence of this T cell receptor (beta chain) was determined in a study of CXCR3-negative and CXCR3-positive naive CD8 T cells. Whole-study findings and limits: CXCR3-positive naive cells had TRB CDR3s that were more hydrophobic than CXCR3-negative naive cells had.

Regarding this clonotype: What it recognizes is unknown.

Germline-derived CDR1 and CDR2 are SEHNR and FQNEAQ (reference sequence). The CDR3 has 15 amino acids. cDNA libraries for TRB were generated by 5' RACE incorporating UMI labels. With the 5' RACE reads reprocessed, TCRdb shows one record per CDR3 protein and no DNA. The listing contains some 130,000 distinct CDR3 sequences. The clonotype was recovered from a human donor in good health. Some clones in this sample may be carry-over from other donors' samples. The V call is TRBV7-9, the J call TRBJ2-7; TCRdb names TRBD1, which stays unverified in the absence of DNA. Input material: naive CXCR3- CD8+ T cells from blood. Subset of the sample: CD45RO-CCR7+CD27+CD95- naive CD8+ T cells lacking CXCR3 (TNR3-). The CDR3: CASSLAGTGGNEQYF.